This T cell receptor beta chain comes out of a study of blood T cells in healthy people across ages. About the research overall: When template switching was applied, about one barcoded beta molecule was captured per two T cells.

A second PCR, run for about 7 to 11 cycles, used a sample-barcoded 5' primer plus a J-beta primer mix. TCRdb independently ran MiXCR on the 5' RACE reads; one entry per CDR3 protein. The sample has just under 750,000 distinct CDR3 sequences, 20% to 25% seen once. Study conclusions and caveats: The study could not conclusively compare naive and antigen-experienced cells, given its unsorted PBMCs. Nothing was known about donor CMV status, and this possibly confounded expanded clonotype changes.

This clonotype came up a few times. Its antigen is not known. Those donating, healthy Caucasian individuals from Russia, were aged roughly 6 to 100. Sequences were obtained from blood. The clonotype comes from a man in his 70s in good health.

This chain's CDR3 is CASSRQLAAPRNEQFF. For the CDR3, the DNA is TGTGCCAGCAGCCGACAACTAGCGGCTCCTCGGAATGAGCAGTTCTTC. J is TRBJ2-1 and V is TRBV7-7; 8 nucleotides agree with TRBD2. The CDR3 has 16 amino acids. Germline V lookup: CDR1 SSHAT, CDR2 FNYEAQ (reference sequence). V was pared by 5 bases and J by 7 bases, with 13 bases of the junction left unmatched.